Following are 29 T cell receptor beta chains from one sample sequenced in a study of vaccination and CD4 T cells after COVID-19. The assay that was used to sequence DNA from cultured CD4+ T cells was the Oncomine TCR Beta short-read assay. TCRdb redid the calling of the PCR reads with MiXCR, one entry per CDR3 protein. The table has more than 13,000 distinct CDR3 sequences, 20% to 25% seen once. Stated treatment: roughly ten-day PBMC culture with coronavirus spike peptide pools or control peptides (ViraFEST assay). No antigen has been identified for these receptors. Here the sequenced sample was CD4+ T cells from blood, cultured in vitro, taken before SARS-CoV-2 vaccination. The receptors derive from a human donor who received a COVID-19 vaccine.

This clonotype was recorded a few times. The genes are TRBV27 and TRBJ2-7; D gene ambiguous. CDR1 is MNHEY and CDR2 is SMNVEV in the germline V gene (reference sequence). The CDR3 length is 13 residues. Trimming pared 5 bases from V and 2 bases from J, leaving 10 bases between. DNA for the CDR3: TGTGCCAGCAGTGGTATCGGACCCTACGAGCAGTACTTC. Translated: CASSGIGPYEQYF.

The CDR3 coding sequence is TGTGCTAGTGGTTTGAATTTGGTACGCGATAATGAGCAGTTCTTC. Translated: CASGLNLVRDNEQFF. The genes are TRBV12-5 and TRBJ2-1; D not resolved. Germline V gives CDR1 LGHNT, CDR2 FRNRAP. V was clipped by 2 bases and J by 7 bases, with 15 bases between them. The CDR3 is 15 amino acids.

The table lists this clonotype with a few counts. The rearrangement links TRBV10-3 to TRBJ2-1; D not certain. Germline CDR1 reads ENHRY; CDR2 reads SYGVKD. The germline V and J ends were trimmed by 9 bases and 7 bases, with 19 bases remaining between them. The CDR3 extends over 14 amino acids. The CDR3 protein is CAILSRADGNEQFF. CDR3 DNA: TGTGCCATTCTATCTAGGGCCGATGGGAATGAGCAGTTCTTC.

The chain uses TRBV29-1 and TRBJ1-2, with D hard to call. The V and J ends lost 4 bases and 2 bases respectively, with 5 bases between them. The CDR3 extends over 11 amino acids. Germline assignment: CDR1 SQVTM and CDR2 ANQGSEA. The CDR3 bases are TGCAGCGTTGGTGGAAACTATGGCTACACCTTC. Residues: CSVGGNYGYTF.

This clonotype was recorded a few times. The chain couples TRBV6-1 to TRBJ2-2; TRBD1 or TRBD2 may be the D gene (5 bases each). Germline V gene lookup returns CDR1 MNHNS and CDR2 SASEGT. This CDR3 contains 14 residues. Between the trimmed V and J ends, which lost 6 bases and 0 bases, there was a span of 8 bases. In nucleotides, the CDR3 is TGTGCCAGCAGAAAGGGACCGAACACCGGGGAGCTGTTTTTT. Its translation is CASRKGPNTGELFF.

This clonotype was recorded a few times. The chain links TRBV6-1 to TRBJ2-1; possibly TRBD1 or TRBD2 for D (5 bases each). The V and J ends lost 8 bases and 1 base respectively, with 12 bases between them. Germline CDR1 reads MNHNS; CDR2 reads SASEGT. The CDR3 sequence is 14 residues long. In DNA form, the CDR3 reads TGTGCCAGCCTCCGGGACGGATCCTACAATGAGCAGTTCTTC. Translation: CASLRDGSYNEQFF.

V and J are TRBV20-1 and TRBJ2-1; 8 bases are a match to TRBD2. The germline V gene encodes CDR1 DFQATT and CDR2 SNEGSKA (reference sequence). The length of the CDR3 is 15 residues. The junction had 12 bases not matched to a gene; V was cut back by 6 bases and J by 5 bases. Here the CDR3 DNA reads TGCAGTGCCCTTCCCCAGCGGGGGCCCGACAATGAGCAGTTCTTC. It is translated as CSALPQRGPDNEQFF.

The rearrangement uses TRBV11-3 and TRBJ2-5, with D perhaps TRBD2 (6 bases). CDR1 SGHNT and CDR2 YENEEA come from the germline V gene. The CDR3 length is 14 residues. V was clipped by 5 bases and J by 7 bases, with 17 bases between them. The CDR3 reads CASSPRDSGGTQYF. The CDR3 DNA sequence: TGTGCCAGCAGCCCCCGGGACTCCGGGGGGACCCAGTACTTC.

Only a few counts were recorded for this clonotype. V and J are TRBV5-4 and TRBJ1-5; TRBD1 agrees at 7 bases. V trimming: 0 bases; J trimming: 3 bases; junction bases outside the gene matches: 3. Germline lookup yields CDR1 SGHNT and CDR2 YYREEE (reference sequence). CDR3 length equals 15 residues. CDR3: CASSLGGTDNQPQHF. CDR3 DNA sequence: TGTGCCAGCAGCTTGGGGGGGACAGACAATCAGCCCCAGCATTTT. Based on the CDR3 plus reference TRBV5-4 and TRBJ1-5, the full variable domain is ETGVTQSPTHLIKTRGQQVTLRCSSQSGHNTVSWYQQALGQGPQFIFQYYREEENGRGNFPPRFSGLQFPNYSSELNVNALELDDSALYLCASSLGGTDNQPQHFGDGTRLSIL.

This clonotype rates as medium-sized. An end of the junction does not agree with germline; a read error may underlie this. The rearrangement links TRBV20-1 to TRBJ2-3, with TRBD2 matching over 10 bases. The germline V gene encodes CDR1 DFQATT and CDR2 SNEGSKA (reference sequence). CDR3 length: 13 residues. CDR3 nucleotides: TGCAGTGGTAGAGCGGGGGGGATGGATACGCAGTATTTT. It is translated as CSGRAGGMDTQYF.

J is TRBJ2-1 and V is TRBV5-1, with 8 bases that match TRBD1. The CDR3 runs to 16 residues. V was pared by 5 bases and J by 5 bases, with 12 bases of the junction left unmatched. Germline V CDR1 and CDR2: SGHRS, YFSETQ. CDR3 sequence (DNA): TGCGCCAGCAGAGAAACAGGGGGTGTTGGTCACAATGAGCAGTTCTTC. It specifies CASRETGGVGHNEQFF.

By proportion, this clonotype is medium-sized. This chain connects TRBV15 to TRBJ2-6; D gene unclear. Germline values: CDR1 LNHNV, CDR2 YYDKDF (reference sequence). Trimming shortened V by 1 base and J by 0 bases, and 4 bases separated the two germline ends. The CDR3 spans 15 residues. CDR3 amino acids: CATSRVGSGANVLTF. The CDR3, as DNA: TGTGCCACCAGCAGAGTGGGCTCTGGGGCCAACGTCCTGACTTTC.

About this clonotype: This CDR3 fails to terminate in the conserved phenylalanine or tryptophan, so it likely reflects a read error. J is TRBJ2-5 and V is TRBV19; TRBD1 or TRBD2 may be the D gene (6 bases each). CDR3 length equals 16 residues. Germline V gene sequence: CDR1 LNHDA, CDR2 SQIVND (reference sequence). V lost 0 bases, J lost 5 bases, and 16 bases lay in between. CDR3 residues: CASSIDRGSGWETQYL. The CDR3 coding sequence is TGTGCCAGTAGTATAGACAGGGGTAGCGGTTGGGAGACCCAGTACCTC.

This clonotype is classed as medium-sized (0.01 to 0.1%). The chain couples TRBV6-5 to TRBJ1-5; D possibly corresponds to TRBD1 (5 bases). CDR1 and CDR2 (germline): MNHEY, SVGAGI. The CDR3 totals 15 residues. V was pared by 2 bases and J by 6 bases, with 14 bases between. The CDR3 region is CASSYGGQGGQPQHF. The DNA of the CDR3 is TGTGCCAGCAGTTACGGTGGGCAGGGAGGTCAGCCCCAGCATTTT.

This clonotype showed up just a few times. The gene calls are TRBV7-2 and TRBJ2-7; 7 bases fit TRBD2. Germline CDR1 is SGHTA and CDR2 is FQGNSA. The CDR3 contains 16 residues. V lost 1 base and J lost 0; bases outside the gene matches: 6. CDR3 bases: TGTGCCAGCAGCTTAGGGGGAACGGGGGGCTCCTACGAGCAGTACTTC. Its translation: CASSLGGTGGSYEQYF. Full variable domain (remainder filled in from reference TRBV7-2 and TRBJ2-7): GAGVSQSPSNKVTEKGKDVELRCDPISGHTALYWYRQSLGQGLEFLIYFQGNSAPDKSGLPSDRFSAERTGGSVSTLTIQRTQQEDSAVYLCASSLGGTGGSYEQYFGPGTRLTVT.

The J gene is TRBJ1-1, the V gene TRBV27; the D gene is possibly TRBD1 (6 bases). Trimming pared 8 bases from V and 11 bases from J, leaving 24 bases between. In germline, CDR1 is MNHEY, CDR2 SMNVEV (reference sequence). The CDR3 totals 14 residues. The CDR3 sequence: CASRGGGQRGWAFF. The CDR3 DNA reads as TGTGCCAGCCGAGGGGGGGGTCAAAGAGGGTGGGCTTTCTTT.

The chain joins TRBV7-8 to TRBJ1-6; unclear D gene. V dropped 8 bases and J dropped 5 bases, with 13 bases sitting between them. The CDR3 consists of 14 residues. CDR1 and CDR2 from the germline V gene are SGHVS and FQNEAQ. CDR3 residues: CASGPPGNNSPLHF. CDR3 sequence (DNA): TGTGCCAGCGGCCCCCCGGGAAATAATTCACCCCTCCACTTT.

This clonotype was seen a handful of times. The J gene is TRBJ2-5, the V gene TRBV19; D may be TRBD1 (5 bases). The germline gives CDR1 LNHDA, CDR2 SQIVND (reference sequence). Trimming pared 1 base from V and 4 bases from J, leaving 13 bases between. This CDR3 has 15 amino acids. The DNA for the CDR3 is TGTGCCAGTAGTATAGCTGACCGTAGGGGAGAGACCCAGTACTTC. Encoded protein: CASSIADRRGETQYF.

There are a few counts of this clonotype. The J gene is TRBJ1-3, the V gene TRBV2; a possible D gene is TRBD1 (6 bases). CDR3 length: 16 amino acids. Germline V lookup: CDR1 SNHLY, CDR2 FYNNEI. The V gene lost 3 bases and the J gene lost 2 bases, with 14 bases spanning the gap. The CDR3 nucleotides are TGTGCCAGCAGTGACCACAGGGTAACGACTGGAAACACCATATATTTT. Translated, it gives CASSDHRVTTGNTIYF. The full variable domain, rest sourced from reference TRBV2 and TRBJ1-3, is EPEVTQTPSHQVTQMGQEVILRCVPISNHLYFYWYRQILGQKVEFLVSFYNNEISEKSEIFDDQFSVERPDGSNFTLKIRSTKLEDSAMYFCASSDHRVTTGNTIYFGEGSWLTVV.

In DNA form, the CDR3 reads TGTGCCAGCAGCCGAAGGGGGGGTAACACTGAAGCTTTCTTT. This sequence encodes CASSRRGGNTEAFF. The genes are TRBV7-2 and TRBJ1-1; maybe TRBD1 (6 bases). CDR3 size: 14 residues. V shed 5 bases and J shed 2 bases, with 12 bases lying between them. CDR1 and CDR2 (germline): SGHTA, FQGNSA.

The J gene is TRBJ2-3, the V gene TRBV5-4; possible D gene TRBD2, 7 bases. The CDR3 extends over 15 amino acids. Trimming cost V 2 bases and J 0 bases, with 10 bases left between them. Germline V gene data show CDR1 as SGHNT and CDR2 as YYREEE (reference sequence). The CDR3 is CASSFRGASTDTQYF. DNA for the CDR3: TGTGCCAGCAGCTTTCGGGGGGCTAGCACAGATACGCAGTATTTT.

This clonotype was counted a few times. The genes are TRBV19 and TRBJ2-3; maybe TRBD1 (6 bases). The CDR3 is made up of 14 amino acids. Trimming removed 5 bases from V and 1 base from J, with 10 bases in between. Per the germline V gene, CDR1 is LNHDA and CDR2 is SQIVND (reference sequence). For the CDR3, the DNA is TGTGCCAGTAGTCCCCGACAGGGCACAGATACGCAGTATTTT. Protein product: CASSPRQGTDTQYF.

The genes are TRBV20-1 and TRBJ1-1; no clear D. The CDR3 sequence is 11 residues long. The V and J ends lost 3 bases and 8 bases respectively, with 10 bases between them. Germline values: CDR1 DFQATT, CDR2 SNEGSKA (reference sequence). The CDR3 region has the DNA TGCAGTGCTAGTAGCGGGGTAGAAGCTTTCTTT. This sequence encodes CSASSGVEAFF.

J is TRBJ2-3 and V is TRBV12-3 or TRBV12-4; D is uncertain. Trimming shortened V by 6 bases and J by 10 bases, and 14 bases separated the two germline ends. The CDR3 has 12 amino acids. CDR3 amino acids: CASSSRPSAQYF. CDR3 bases: TGTGCCAGCAGCTCCCGGCCCTCTGCGCAGTATTTT.

V gene TRBV5-1 combines with J gene TRBJ1-2, with 8 bases fitting TRBD1. Trimming removed 3 bases from V and 4 bases from J; junction bases left unmatched: 5. The CDR3 has 14 residues. The germline V gene encodes CDR1 SGHRS and CDR2 YFSETQ. CDR3 sequence (DNA): TGCGCCAGCAGCTGGGACAGGCCAAGCTATGGCTACACCTTC. Its translation: CASSWDRPSYGYTF.

The chain has TRBV6-1 and TRBJ2-6; 7 bases line up with TRBD1. CDR3 size: 16 residues. Germline values: CDR1 MNHNS, CDR2 SASEGT. J lost 0 bases, V lost 7 bases, and 6 bases had no gene match. Here the CDR3 reads CASKGQANSGANVLTF. In DNA, the CDR3 is TGTGCCAGCAAAGGACAGGCCAACTCTGGGGCCAACGTCCTGACTTTC.

The CDR3 DNA reads TGTGCCAGCAGTCCCTGGTGGGACGGGGCCTACAATGAGCAGTTCTTC. Its protein is CASSPWWDGAYNEQFF. V gene TRBV12-3 or TRBV12-4 combines with J gene TRBJ2-1, with D perhaps being TRBD1 or TRBD2 (5 bases each). This CDR3 comprises 16 residues. Trimming took off 5 bases at V and 2 bases at J, with 16 bases between the two ends.

The chain uses TRBV5-4 and TRBJ2-7; D may match TRBD1 or TRBD2 (7 bases each). V lost 4 bases to trimming and J lost 7 bases, with 21 bases between them. The CDR3 contains 15 residues. CDR1 and CDR2 (germline): SGHNT, YYREEE (reference sequence). The CDR3 bases are TGTGCCAGCAGCCCACCTCCACAGGGGCGGGGGGAGCAGTACTTC. Translated, it gives CASSPPPQGRGEQYF.

This clonotype turned up a few times. The CDR3 spells CSVGPDLGTEAFF. Here the CDR3 DNA reads TGCAGCGTTGGCCCGGATCTGGGCACTGAAGCTTTCTTT. This chain uses TRBV29-1 with TRBJ1-1; D gene uncertain. Trimming pared 4 bases from V and 4 bases from J, leaving 13 bases between. The germline V gene encodes CDR1 SQVTM and CDR2 ANQGSEA. This CDR3 comprises 13 residues.